The 16 T cell receptor beta chains below all came from one sample that was sequenced in a study of cytomegalovirus exposure and HLA in healthy donors. PCR involved 60 Vbeta and 13 Jbeta primers. Using immunoSEQ multiplex PCR, the repertoire was profiled, and TCRdb retains in-frame clones only, with some absent. This listing includes approximately 46,000 clones. Sequencing was done on a sample of PBMCs. The receptor set was obtained from a male donor in good health and CMV-seronegative.

This chain uses TRBV2 with TRBJ2-7; 8 bases are a match to TRBD1. From germline, CDR1 is SNHLY and CDR2 FYNNEI. The CDR3 is 16 amino acids. The V and J ends lost 7 bases and 3 bases, in that order; junction bases with no gene match: 14. The CDR3 loop reads CASTLRRTGKLYEQYF. The CDR3 coding sequence is TGTGCCAGCACTTTACGTAGGACAGGGAAACTCTACGAGCAGTACTTC.

V is TRBV27 and J is TRBJ2-3, with TRBD2 identical over 8 bases. CDR3 length equals 14 residues. J gave up 5 bases and V 3 bases, and 4 bases lay outside the gene matches. CDR1 is MNHEY and CDR2 is SMNVEV in the germline V gene (reference sequence). CDR3 amino acids: CASSLGLAGDTQYF. The CDR3 DNA reads TGTGCCAGCAGTTTGGGGCTAGCGGGAGATACGCAGTATTTT.

The chain employs TRBV6-1 and TRBJ1-2; weak D call: TRBD1 (5 bases). The CDR3 totals 15 residues. Germline-derived CDR1 and CDR2 are MNHNS and SASEGT. V was pared by 2 bases and J by 8 bases, with 18 bases between. The CDR3 loop reads CASSESRRGVRGYTF. The DNA for the CDR3 is TGTGCCAGCAGTGAATCTCGTAGGGGCGTCCGAGGCTACACCTTC.

This rearrangement joins TRBV6-6 to TRBJ1-4; the match to TRBD1 covers 8 bases. CDR1 is MNHNY, CDR2 SVGAGI, per germline (reference sequence). The V gene end was trimmed by 5 bases and the J gene end by 8 bases; junction bases not matched to a gene: 7. There are 14 residues in the CDR3. In nucleotides, the CDR3 is TGTGCCAGCAGTCCGGACAGGGTAGGGGAAAAACTGTTTTTT. This gives the protein CASSPDRVGEKLFF.

The chain recombines TRBV29-1 with TRBJ2-1, with 10 bases that match TRBD2. In germline, CDR1 is SQVTM, CDR2 ANQGSEA. This CDR3 comprises 15 residues. J lost 7 bases, V lost 7 bases, and 13 bases had no gene match. CDR3 residues: CSAFGFSGRLNEQFF. The CDR3 coding sequence is TGCAGCGCATTTGGATTTAGCGGGAGGTTGAATGAGCAGTTCTTC.

The genes are TRBV7-2 and TRBJ2-2, with D perhaps TRBD2 (6 bases). Germline values: CDR1 SGHTA, CDR2 FQGNSA. The CDR3 loop spans 18 amino acids. V lost 0 bases and J lost 2, with 16 bases in between. This CDR3 is CASSLARRVAANTGELFF. The CDR3 nucleotides read TGTGCCAGCAGCTTAGCGCGGAGGGTAGCGGCTAACACCGGGGAGCTGTTTTTT.

To note about this clone: At one boundary the junction diverges from the germline segment, which might be a read error. The sample carries other DNA sequences with the same CDR3. CDR3 protein: CASSLSPTPGVNTEAFF. In nucleotides, the CDR3 is TGTGCCAGCAGTTTATCGCCTACACCGGGGGTGAACACTGAGGCTTTCTTT. The chain uses TRBV27 and TRBJ1-1; D perhaps matches TRBD1 (5 bases). The CDR3 covers 17 residues. CDR1 MNHEY and CDR2 SMNVEV come from the germline V gene (reference sequence).

The V gene is TRBV5-6, the J gene TRBJ1-1; D may be TRBD1 (6 bases). The germline CDR1 and CDR2 sequences are SGHDT and YYEEEE. The CDR3 has 17 amino acids. Trimming took 2 bases from V and 2 from J, leaving 19 bases between them. The CDR3 region is CASSFTGTPKRNTEAFF. CDR3 nucleotides: TGTGCCAGCAGCTTCACCGGGACACCGAAAAGAAACACTGAAGCTTTCTTT.

Concerning this clone: A read error may account for a junction end that differs from germline. The V gene is TRBV14, the J gene TRBJ2-4; TRBD2 matches at 10 bases. The CDR3 is 17 residues long. Per germline, CDR1 SGHDN and CDR2 FVKESK. CDR3 nucleotides: TGTGCCAGCAGCCAAGGAGGACTAGCGGAGCGAAAAATCATTCAGTACTTC. Protein product: CASSQGGLAERKIIQYF.

This chain connects TRBV5-6 to TRBJ1-1; maybe TRBD1 (5 bases). The V end lost 1 base, the J end lost 6 bases, and 13 bases lay between the germline ends. The CDR3 runs to 14 residues. Germline-derived CDR1 and CDR2 are SGHDT and YYEEEE. The CDR3 sequence is CASSLTGGGSEAFF. CDR3 sequence (DNA): TGTGCCAGCAGCTTGACAGGTGGAGGGTCTGAAGCTTTCTTT.

The gene calls are TRBV28 and TRBJ1-6; possible D gene TRBD1, 5 bases. V lost 8 bases and J 9 bases, leaving 23 bases between the germline ends. Germline CDR1 is MDHEN and CDR2 is SYDVKM. This CDR3 has 16 amino acids. The CDR3 DNA follows: TGTGCCAGCGATATGGGGGGGGGAGGGAGAAGTTCACCCCTCCACTTT. This sequence encodes CASDMGGGGRSSPLHF.

Comments on this clone: An end of the junction differs from the germline gene, which may be a read error. The chain uses TRBV9 and TRBJ2-3; 13 bases line up with TRBD2. The CDR3 length is 14 residues. Germline CDR1 SGDLS, CDR2 YYNGEE. CDR3 in amino acids: CASSGTSGRDRQSF. The CDR3 DNA sequence: TGTGCCAGCAGCGGGACTAGCGGGAGAGACCGTCAGTCTTTT.

The chain couples TRBV6-6 to TRBJ1-1; the D is unclear. Trimming removed 6 bases from V and 4 bases from J, with 9 bases in between. Germline V gene data show CDR1 as MNHNY and CDR2 as SVGAGI (reference sequence). This CDR3 is built from 12 residues. CDR3 loop: CASRSVPTEAFF. CDR3 in DNA: TGTGCCAGCAGATCGGTTCCCACTGAAGCTTTCTTT.

This chain's CDR3 is CASSLAGMNTEAFF. The CDR3 nucleotides are TGTGCCAGCAGCTTGGCAGGTATGAACACTGAAGCTTTCTTT. The J gene is TRBJ1-1, the V gene TRBV5-4; the D is unclear. The V gene lost 0 bases and the J gene lost 0 bases, with 6 bases spanning the gap. Germline-derived CDR1 and CDR2 are SGHNT and YYREEE (reference sequence). The CDR3 contains 14 residues. The whole variable domain, filled in from reference TRBV5-4 and TRBJ1-1, reads ETGVTQSPTHLIKTRGQQVTLRCSSQSGHNTVSWYQQALGQGPQFIFQYYREEENGRGNFPPRFSGLQFPNYSSELNVNALELDDSALYLCASSLAGMNTEAFFGQGTRLTVV.

The genes are TRBV5-1 and TRBJ2-3; TRBD2 aligns across 16 bases. J was trimmed by 2 bases and V by 4 bases; bases with no gene match: 4. The CDR3 covers 17 residues. CDR1 SGHRS and CDR2 YFSETQ come from the germline V gene. The CDR3: CASSVGTSGGATDTQYF. The CDR3 DNA reads TGCGCCAGCAGCGTAGGGACTAGCGGGGGGGCCACAGATACGCAGTATTTT.

The V and J genes are TRBV27 and TRBJ1-2; D unclear. The CDR3 totals 13 residues. V dropped 0 bases and J dropped 6 bases, with 8 bases sitting between them. Germline V gene lookup returns CDR1 MNHEY and CDR2 SMNVEV (reference sequence). The CDR3 region is CASSLSGRDGYTF. As DNA, the CDR3 is TGTGCCAGCAGTTTATCAGGGCGGGATGGCTACACCTTC.